This T cell receptor (beta chain) was observed in a study of CD8 T cells in ankylosing spondylitis. General study findings and limits: One TCR beta motif, made up of eight or nine highly homologous variants, appeared characteristic of ankylosing spondylitis blood.

One entry per CDR3 protein, called by TCRdb with MiXCR from the 5' RACE reads. The table has a few hundred thousand distinct CDR3 sequences, around 6.6% seen once. Concerning this clonotype itself: Its antigen is still unknown.

Trimming took 5 bases from V and 3 from J; bases not matched to a gene: 13. The CDR3 loop spans 17 amino acids. CDR1 is MDHEN and CDR2 is SYDVKM in the germline V gene. The sequencing input was blood, either unsorted or a sorted T cell fraction (not recorded which). The TCR originated in a male donor with ankylosing spondylitis. The chain combines TRBV28 with TRBJ2-7; 10 bases are a match to TRBD1. The CDR3 region has the DNA TGTGCCAGCAGTCCCGACAGGGGGCAGGTCAATGTCTACGAGCAGTACTTC. This gives the protein CASSPDRGQVNVYEQYF.